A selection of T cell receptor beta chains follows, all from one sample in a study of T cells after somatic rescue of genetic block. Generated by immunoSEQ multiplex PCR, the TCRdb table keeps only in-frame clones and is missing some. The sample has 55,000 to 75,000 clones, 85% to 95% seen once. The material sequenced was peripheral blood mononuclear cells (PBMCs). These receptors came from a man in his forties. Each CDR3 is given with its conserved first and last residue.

CDR3 protein: CASSRGANSPLHF; J gene: TRBJ1-6; V gene: TRBV5-8
CDR3 protein: CASSPGRPNEQFF; J gene: TRBJ2-1; V gene: TRBV5-4
CDR3 protein: CASSRGQTNYGYTF; J gene: TRBJ1-2; V gene: TRBV19
CDR3 protein: CASSQVGSKLQETQYF; J gene: TRBJ2-5; V gene: TRBV4-1
CDR3 protein: CARKGQPNTEAFF; J gene: TRBJ1-1; V gene: TRBV2
CDR3 protein: CASSVERVYEQYF; J gene: TRBJ2-7; V gene: TRBV2
CDR3 protein: CASRPGQGATDTQYF; J gene: TRBJ2-3; V gene: TRBV7-9
CDR3 protein: CASSLVTRGGGTEAFF; J gene: TRBJ1-1; V gene: TRBV7-8
CDR3 protein: CASRGVLTSGGSGYNEQFF; J gene: TRBJ2-1; V gene: TRBV4-1
CDR3 protein: CASRPGLATDTQYF; J gene: TRBJ2-3; V gene: TRBV5-6
CDR3 protein: CASSPGGGYEQYF; J gene: TRBJ2-7; V gene: TRBV7-3